The sequence of this T cell receptor beta chain was determined in a study of blood T cells in healthy people across ages. Study-wide results and caveats: Age advanced and TCR beta diversity per million T cells fell, roughly linearly.

About this clonotype: The antigen remains undetermined.

Germline CDR1 SGHRS, CDR2 YFSETQ. This CDR3 has 13 amino acids. The V end lost 1 base, the J end lost 5 bases, and 8 bases lay between the germline ends. Together with a sample-barcoded 5' primer, a J-beta primer mix was included in a second PCR lasting roughly 7 to 11 cycles. Through a template-switch adaptor with 12 random nucleotides, each cDNA molecule received a tag. One entry per CDR3 protein, called by TCRdb with MiXCR from the 5' RACE reads. Seen here are over 950,000 distinct CDR3 sequences, 35% to 45% observed once, and the top ten hold over 10%. The source is a man between 18 and 35 years old in good health. V gene TRBV5-1 combines with J gene TRBJ2-3; no reliable D call. The sample consisted of blood. Written as DNA, the CDR3 is TGCGCCAGCAGCTTGACTCTCATAGATACGCAGTATTTT. It yields the protein CASSLTLIDTQYF.